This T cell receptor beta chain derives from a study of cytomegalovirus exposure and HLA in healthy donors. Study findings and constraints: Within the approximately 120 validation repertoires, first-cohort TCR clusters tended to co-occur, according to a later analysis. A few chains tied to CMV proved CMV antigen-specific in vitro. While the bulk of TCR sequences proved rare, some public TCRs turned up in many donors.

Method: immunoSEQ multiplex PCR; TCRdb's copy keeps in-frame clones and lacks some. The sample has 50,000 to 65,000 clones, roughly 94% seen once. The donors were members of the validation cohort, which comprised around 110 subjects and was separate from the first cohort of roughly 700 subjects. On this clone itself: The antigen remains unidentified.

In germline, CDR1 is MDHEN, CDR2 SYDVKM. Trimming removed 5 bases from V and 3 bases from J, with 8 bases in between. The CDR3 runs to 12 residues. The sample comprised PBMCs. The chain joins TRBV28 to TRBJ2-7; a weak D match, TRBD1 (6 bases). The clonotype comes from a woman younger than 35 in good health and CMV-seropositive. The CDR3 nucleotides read TGTGCCAGCAGTACAGGGATCTACGAGCAGTACTTC. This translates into CASSTGIYEQYF. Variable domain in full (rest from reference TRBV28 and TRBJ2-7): DVKVTQSSRYLVKRTGEKVFLECVQDMDHENMFWYRQDPGLGLRLIYFSYDVKMKEKGDIPEGYSVSREKKERFSLILESASTNQTSMYLCASSTGIYEQYFGPGTRLTVT.